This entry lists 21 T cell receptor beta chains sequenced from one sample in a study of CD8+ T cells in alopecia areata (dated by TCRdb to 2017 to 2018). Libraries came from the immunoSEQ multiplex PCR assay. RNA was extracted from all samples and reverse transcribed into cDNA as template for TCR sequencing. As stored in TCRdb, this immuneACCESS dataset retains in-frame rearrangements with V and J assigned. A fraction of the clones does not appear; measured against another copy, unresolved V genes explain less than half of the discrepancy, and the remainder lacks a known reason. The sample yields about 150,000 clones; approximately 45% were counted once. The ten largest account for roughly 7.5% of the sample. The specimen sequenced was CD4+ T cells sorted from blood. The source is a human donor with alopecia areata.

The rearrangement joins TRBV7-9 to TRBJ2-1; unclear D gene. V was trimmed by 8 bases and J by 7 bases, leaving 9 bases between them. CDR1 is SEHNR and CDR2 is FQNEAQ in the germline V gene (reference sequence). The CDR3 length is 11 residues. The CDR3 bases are TGTGCCAGCCGGTCGGGTAATGAGCAGTTCTTC. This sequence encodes CASRSGNEQFF.

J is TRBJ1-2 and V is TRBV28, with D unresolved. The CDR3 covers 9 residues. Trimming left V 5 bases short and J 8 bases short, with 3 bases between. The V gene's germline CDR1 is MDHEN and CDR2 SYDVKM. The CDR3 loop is CASSPGYTF. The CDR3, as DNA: TGTGCCAGCAGTCCCGGCTACACCTTC.

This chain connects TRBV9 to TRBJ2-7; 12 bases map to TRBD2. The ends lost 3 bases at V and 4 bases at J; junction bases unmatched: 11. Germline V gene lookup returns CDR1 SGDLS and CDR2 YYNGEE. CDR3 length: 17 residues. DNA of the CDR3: TGTGCCAGCAGCGGACTAGCGGGAGCGGAGGGGATGTACGAGCAGTACTTC. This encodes CASSGLAGAEGMYEQYF.

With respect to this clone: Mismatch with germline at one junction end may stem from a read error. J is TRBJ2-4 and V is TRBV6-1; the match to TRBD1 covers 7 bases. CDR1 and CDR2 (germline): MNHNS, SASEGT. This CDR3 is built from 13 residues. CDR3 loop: CACSERGRNIQYF. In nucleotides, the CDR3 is TGTGCCTGCAGTGAAAGGGGGCGAAACATTCAGTACTTC.

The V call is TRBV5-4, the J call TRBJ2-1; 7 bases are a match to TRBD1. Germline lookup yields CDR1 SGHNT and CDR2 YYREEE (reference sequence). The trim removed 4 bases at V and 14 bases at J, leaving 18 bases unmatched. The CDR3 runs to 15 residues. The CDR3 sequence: CASSDGQVFPVIEFF. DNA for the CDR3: TGTGCCAGCAGCGACGGACAGGTCTTTCCGGTGATAGAGTTCTTC.

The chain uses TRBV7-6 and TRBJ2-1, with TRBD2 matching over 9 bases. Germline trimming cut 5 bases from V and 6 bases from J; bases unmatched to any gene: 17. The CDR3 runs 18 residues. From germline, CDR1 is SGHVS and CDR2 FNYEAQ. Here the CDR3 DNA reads TGTGCCAGCAGCCCAGGGGGTAGCGGGAGTAATTGGGGCAATGAGCAGTTCTTC. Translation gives CASSPGGSGSNWGNEQFF.

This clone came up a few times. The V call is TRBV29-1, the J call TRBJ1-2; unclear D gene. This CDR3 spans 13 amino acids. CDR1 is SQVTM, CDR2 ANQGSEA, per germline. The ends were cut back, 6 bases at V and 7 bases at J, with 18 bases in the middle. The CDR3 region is CSVLPWQVSGYTF. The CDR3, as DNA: TGCAGCGTCCTCCCTTGGCAGGTTTCTGGCTACACCTTC.

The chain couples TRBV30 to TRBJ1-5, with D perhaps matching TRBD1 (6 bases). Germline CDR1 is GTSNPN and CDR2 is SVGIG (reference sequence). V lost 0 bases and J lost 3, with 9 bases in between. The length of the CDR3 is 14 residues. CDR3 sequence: CAWSVPGVNQPQHF. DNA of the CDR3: TGTGCCTGGAGTGTTCCAGGGGTCAATCAGCCCCAGCATTTT.

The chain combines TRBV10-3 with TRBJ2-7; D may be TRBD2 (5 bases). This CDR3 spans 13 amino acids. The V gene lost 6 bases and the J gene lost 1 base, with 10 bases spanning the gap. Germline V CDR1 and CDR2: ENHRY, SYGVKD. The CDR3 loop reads CAIRTGGSYEQYF. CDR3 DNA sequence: TGTGCCATCAGGACGGGCGGGTCCTACGAGCAGTACTTC.

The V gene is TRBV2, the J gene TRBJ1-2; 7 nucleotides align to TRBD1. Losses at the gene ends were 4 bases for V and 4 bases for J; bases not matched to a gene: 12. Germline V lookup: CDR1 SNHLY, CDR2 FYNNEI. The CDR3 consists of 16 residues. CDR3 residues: CASSVAGGEAPYGYTF. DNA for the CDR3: TGTGCCAGCAGTGTGGCAGGGGGGGAGGCTCCCTATGGCTACACCTTC.

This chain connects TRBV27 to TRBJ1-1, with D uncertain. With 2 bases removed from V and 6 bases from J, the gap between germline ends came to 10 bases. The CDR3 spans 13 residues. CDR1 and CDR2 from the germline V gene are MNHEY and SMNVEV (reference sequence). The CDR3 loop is CASSLGRASEAFF. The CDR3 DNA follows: TGTGCCAGCAGTTTAGGAAGGGCGTCTGAAGCTTTCTTT.

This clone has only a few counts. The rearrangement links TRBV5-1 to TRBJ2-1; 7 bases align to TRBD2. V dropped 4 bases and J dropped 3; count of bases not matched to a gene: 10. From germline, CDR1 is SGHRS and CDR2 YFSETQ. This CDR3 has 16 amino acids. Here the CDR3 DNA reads TGCGCCAGCAGCCGAATCGGAGCGGGAATCTACAATGAGCAGTTCTTC. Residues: CASSRIGAGIYNEQFF. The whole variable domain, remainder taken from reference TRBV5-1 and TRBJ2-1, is KAGVTQTPRYLIKTRGQQVTLSCSPISGHRSVSWYQQTPGQGLQFLFEYFSETQRNKGNFPGRFSGRQFSNSRSEMNVSTLELGDSALYLCASSRIGAGIYNEQFFGPGTRLTVL.

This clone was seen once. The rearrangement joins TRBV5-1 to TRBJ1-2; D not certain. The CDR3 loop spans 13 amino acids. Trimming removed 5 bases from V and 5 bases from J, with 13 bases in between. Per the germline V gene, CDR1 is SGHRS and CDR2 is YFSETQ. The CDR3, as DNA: TGCGCCAGCAGGGGGAACGACGCATATGGCTACACCTTC. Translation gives CASRGNDAYGYTF.

This CDR3 is CASSLDPGGTEAFF. DNA for the CDR3: TGCGCCAGCAGCTTGGACCCAGGAGGCACTGAAGCTTTCTTT. This chain connects TRBV5-1 to TRBJ1-1; D is unclear. Looked up from germline, CDR1 is SGHRS and CDR2 is YFSETQ. V was trimmed by 0 bases and J by 4 bases, leaving 10 bases between them. This CDR3 has 14 amino acids.

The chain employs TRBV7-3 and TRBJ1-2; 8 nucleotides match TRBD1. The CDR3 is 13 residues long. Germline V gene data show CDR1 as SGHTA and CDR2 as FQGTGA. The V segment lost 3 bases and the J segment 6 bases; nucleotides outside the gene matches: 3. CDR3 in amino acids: CASSFPGGDGYTF. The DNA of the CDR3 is TGTGCCAGCAGCTTCCCAGGGGGCGATGGCTACACCTTC.

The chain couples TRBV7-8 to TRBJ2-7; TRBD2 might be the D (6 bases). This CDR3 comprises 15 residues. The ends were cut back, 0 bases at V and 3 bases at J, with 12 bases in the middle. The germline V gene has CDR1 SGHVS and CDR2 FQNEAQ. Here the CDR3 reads CASSLAGSRNYEQYF. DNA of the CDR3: TGTGCCAGCAGCTTAGCCGGGAGCCGGAACTACGAGCAGTACTTC.

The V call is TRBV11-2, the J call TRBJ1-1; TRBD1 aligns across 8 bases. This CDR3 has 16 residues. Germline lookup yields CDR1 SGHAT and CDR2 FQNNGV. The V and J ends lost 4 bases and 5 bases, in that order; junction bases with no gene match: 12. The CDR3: CASSSQPGGLGTEAFF. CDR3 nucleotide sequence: TGTGCCAGCAGCTCGCAACCAGGGGGCCTTGGGACTGAAGCTTTCTTT.

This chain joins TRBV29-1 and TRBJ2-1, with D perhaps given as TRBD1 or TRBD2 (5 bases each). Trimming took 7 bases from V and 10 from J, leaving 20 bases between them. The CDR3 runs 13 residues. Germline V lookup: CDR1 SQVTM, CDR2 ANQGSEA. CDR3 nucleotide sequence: TGCAGCGCTGGGTTCCGGGACCAAGGGGAGCAGTTCTTC. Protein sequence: CSAGFRDQGEQFF.

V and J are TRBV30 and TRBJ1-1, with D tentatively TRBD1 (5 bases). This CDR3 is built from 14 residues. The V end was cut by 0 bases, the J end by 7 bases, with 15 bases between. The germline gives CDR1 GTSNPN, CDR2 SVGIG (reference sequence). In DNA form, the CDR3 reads TGTGCCTGGAGTGTACCGTGGGGCCACGGTGAAGCTTTCTTT. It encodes CAWSVPWGHGEAFF.

CDR3 DNA sequence: TGTGCCAGCAGTTTATTAGGTACAGGGGGTGGCTACACCTTC. As protein: CASSLLGTGGGYTF. The rearrangement uses TRBV27 and TRBJ1-2; 8 bases are shared with TRBD1. The CDR3 is 14 amino acids. Germline V gene data show CDR1 as MNHEY and CDR2 as SMNVEV (reference sequence). J was trimmed by 7 bases and V by 1 base; bases with no gene match: 5.

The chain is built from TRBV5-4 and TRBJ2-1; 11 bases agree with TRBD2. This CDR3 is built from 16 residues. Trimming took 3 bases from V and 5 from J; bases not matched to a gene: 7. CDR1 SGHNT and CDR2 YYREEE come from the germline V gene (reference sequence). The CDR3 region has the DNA TGTGCCAGCAGCTCCGTTAGCGGGAGGGGCAACAATGAGCAGTTCTTC. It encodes CASSSVSGRGNNEQFF.